This T cell receptor (beta chain) was sequenced during a study of blood T cells in healthy people across ages. For the second PCR, which ran for about 6 to 11 cycles, a sample-barcoded 5' primer and a J-beta primer mix were used. TCRdb processed the 5' RACE reads anew with MiXCR; each CDR3 protein has one entry. Of about 970,000 distinct CDR3 sequences in the sample, 51% were seen once. In its sample, this clonotype was seen many times. CDR1 LGHDT and CDR2 YNNKEL come from the germline V gene (reference sequence). Germline trimming cut 2 bases from V and 3 bases from J; bases unmatched to any gene: 8. The CDR3 has 16 residues.

The TCR sequence derives from a woman aged 55-70 years in good health. The V and J genes are TRBV3-1 and TRBJ2-3; 7 bases line up with TRBD2. Sequenced material: blood. The CDR3 nucleotides are TGTGCCAGCAGCCAATCGACTAGCCGGAGTACAGATACGCAGTATTTT. Its translation is CASSQSTSRSTDTQYF.